The source of this T cell receptor beta chain is a study of low-dose radiotherapy and immunotherapy resistance in tumors. Primers targeting TRAV and TRBV primed first-strand cDNA, covering alpha and beta chains. The authors ran roughly 20 PCR cycles to amplify TCRs with a constant-region primer and V-primer adapter. TCRdb re-called the reads through MiXCR, storing one row per CDR3 protein. This sample has about 84,000 distinct CDR3 sequences, with around 17% found just once. Time point meaning: after trial treatment. Treatment described: LDRT plus nivolumab, ipilimumab, low-dose cyclophosphamide and aspirin (RACIN trial). The V and J ends lost 1 base and 2 bases respectively, with 9 bases between them. The CDR3 has 14 residues. From germline, CDR1 is SGHTA and CDR2 FQGNSA. This clonotype was detected many times.

The TCR was taken from a male donor with prostate cancer. This chain uses TRBV7-2 with TRBJ2-7; no clear D. The sample here was PBMCs, taken after low-dose radiotherapy plus immunotherapy. Written as DNA, the CDR3 is TGTGCCAGCAGCTTAGGTCAACGACCCTACGAGCAGTACTTC. Translation: CASSLGQRPYEQYF.